This T cell receptor (beta chain) was observed in a study of cytomegalovirus exposure and HLA in healthy donors. The CDR3 length is 15 residues. V was clipped by 5 bases and J by 2 bases; unmatched bases: 10. Germline values: CDR1 SQVTM, CDR2 ANQGSEA. PCR involved 60 Vbeta and 13 Jbeta primers. Produced via immunoSEQ multiplex PCR; TCRdb's table is partial and in-frame only. The sample has 55,000 to 80,000 clones, roughly 86% seen once; the top ten hold over 1.5%. The V call is TRBV29-1, the J call TRBJ2-5; 8 nucleotides agree with TRBD2. The sequence was collected from a young man in good health and CMV-seronegative. The material sequenced was PBMCs. The CDR3: CSVIGERGIQETQYF. DNA for the CDR3: TGCAGCGTTATAGGGGAGCGGGGGATTCAAGAGACCCAGTACTTC.